Sequencing of this T cell receptor beta chain was carried out in a study of T cell changes during pregnancy in multiple sclerosis. Only in-frame clones appear in the TCRdb table, and some are missing; sequencing was by immunoSEQ multiplex PCR. The sample carries about 67,000 clones, roughly nine tenths recorded once. Germline CDR1 is SGHRS and CDR2 is YFSETQ. V was cut by 0 bases and J by 4 bases, with 5 bases left in between. This CDR3 is 14 amino acids long. Sequencing used peripheral blood, obtained in the third trimester of pregnancy. This chain links TRBV5-1 with TRBJ2-6; no definite D call. The clonotype comes from a female donor with multiple sclerosis, enrolled in a pregnancy study. The DNA of the CDR3 is TGCGCCAGCAGCTTGGGTATGGGGGCCAACGTCCTGACTTTC. Amino acids: CASSLGMGANVLTF.